One sample yielded the 5 T cell receptor beta chains listed below, sequenced in a study of blood T cell repertoires in COVID-19. Generated by immunoSEQ multiplex PCR, the TCRdb table keeps only in-frame clones and is missing some. The data contain tens of thousands of clones, approximately 85% of them singletons. Sequenced material: peripheral blood. These receptors came from a man aged 45 to 65 with acute or convalescent COVID-19.

The chain combines TRBV7-2 with TRBJ1-6; a possible D gene is TRBD1 (6 bases). Trimming took off 4 bases at V and 9 bases at J, with 10 bases between the two ends. The CDR3 has 13 amino acids. Germline assignment: CDR1 SGHTA and CDR2 FQGNSA. CDR3 sequence (DNA): TGTGCCAGCAGCTCCACAGGGACTTCACCCCTCCACTTT. This codes for CASSSTGTSPLHF.

This chain uses TRBV5-1 with TRBJ1-2, with no clear D. The CDR3 covers 15 residues. V was cut by 4 bases and J by 3 bases, with 16 bases left in between. Germline CDR1 and CDR2: SGHRS and YFSETQ. CDR3 region: CASSVGVGTDYGYTF. Written as DNA, the CDR3 is TGCGCCAGCAGCGTGGGTGTCGGAACAGACTATGGCTACACCTTC.

The DNA of the CDR3 is TGTGCCAGCAGCCAAGAAGTAGGGGTTGGGGAGACCCAGTACTTC. It translates to CASSQEVGVGETQYF. This sequence joins TRBV14 and TRBJ2-5; D is perhaps TRBD1 (5 bases). The CDR3 covers 15 residues. Trimming stripped 0 bases from V and 5 bases from J, with 13 bases between. Germline CDR1 is SGHDN and CDR2 is FVKESK.

The chain carries TRBV19 and TRBJ1-1; D is ambiguous. Germline CDR1 LNHDA, CDR2 SQIVND (reference sequence). Trimming pared 5 bases from V and 3 bases from J, leaving 13 bases between. This CDR3 contains 14 residues. CDR3 amino acids: CASSPLGSHTEAFF. The CDR3 DNA is TGTGCCAGTAGTCCCCTGGGCAGCCACACTGAAGCTTTCTTT. Full variable domain (missing parts from reference TRBV19 and TRBJ1-1): DGGITQSPKYLFRKEGQNVTLSCEQNLNHDAMYWYRQDPGQGLRLIYYSQIVNDFQKGDIAEGYSVSREKKESFPLTVTSAQKNPTAFYLCASSPLGSHTEAFFGQGTRLTVV.

This chain links TRBV10-3 with TRBJ2-7; D may be TRBD2 (5 bases). Germline loops: CDR1 ENHRY, CDR2 SYGVKD. The CDR3 runs to 14 residues. The V end lost 0 bases, the J end lost 4 bases, and 10 bases lay between the germline ends. CDR3 protein: CAISESTRGYEQYF. DNA of the CDR3: TGTGCCATCAGTGAGTCGACCCGGGGATACGAGCAGTACTTC.